This T cell receptor (beta chain) was recovered during a study of cytomegalovirus exposure and HLA in healthy donors (dated by TCRdb to about 2017). Describing the broader study: According to a later analysis, the 120 validation repertoires were produced on the same platform as the approximately 620 repertoires of the first cohort. The study aimed to test whether cataloging public T cell receptors could reveal signatures of past pathogen exposure. Along with the approximately 700-subject first cohort, a separate validation cohort of 120 different subjects was used. The study combined high-throughput TCR immunosequencing, statistical association of individual TCRs with disease status, and machine learning to predict cytomegalovirus infection status. Broad study findings and their caveats: The study gave a list of under 200 TCR beta chains associated with cytomegalovirus. The classifier was reported to diagnose cytomegalovirus status with high specificity and sensitivity in both the original cohort and the validation cohort. All 120 or so repertoires were used to score co-occurrence in the validation cohort in a later analysis, because that analysis had no HLA typing for the cohort. The authors suggested that the approach could potentially be extended to other disease states and immunological phenotypes. A few of the identified cytomegalovirus-associated TCR beta chains were confirmed in vitro to be specific for cytomegalovirus antigens. Of the cluster scores, about 94% were above 0 in a later analysis, which found that TCRs clustered in the first cohort also tended to co-occur in the 120 validation repertoires. Most TCR sequences were observed very rarely across donors, whereas some public TCRs were present in many individuals.

Libraries were built with the immunoSEQ multiplex PCR assay. The authors processed their data as follows. A statistical classification framework was built for diagnosing cytomegalovirus status from the catalog of TCR beta chain sequences. TCRdb's version of the immuneACCESS table is confined to in-frame rearrangements and falls short of the full clone set. An unresolved V gene accounts for under half of the shortfall where checked; the remainder is of unknown origin. V and J calls and clone size come straight from that table; D and trimming were deduced from the DNA. The sample includes 150,000 to 180,000 clones, with 70% to 90% observed a single time. 20% to 25% of the sample belongs to the ten largest clones. About this clone: The target of this receptor is not known. No much larger clone exists at a distance of one base, and base qualities are not known.

The donors were included in the validation cohort of roughly 120 subjects, a group kept apart from the roughly 730-subject first cohort. The germline V gene gives CDR1 as MNHNS and CDR2 as SASEGT. The CDR3, from cysteine to phenylalanine, totals 15 residues. Of all the DNA, just the CDR3 is kept, 45 bases in frame from base 1. Compared with germline, V lacks 3 bases and J lacks 2 bases; bases without a gene match: 5. This sequence uses TRBV6-1 and TRBJ2-7; the central 9 bases match TRBD1. The TCR sequence derives from a man younger than 35 in good health and CMV-seropositive. Sequencing was carried out using PBMCs. CDR3 sequence: CASSDSTGGPYEQYF. DNA sequence: TGTGCCAGCAGTGATTCGACAGGGGGTCCCTACGAGCAGTACTTC.